This T cell receptor beta chain came from a study of T cells in Graves' hyperthyroidism and ophthalmopathy. Notes on the study in general: Ophthalmopathy and stable hyperthyroidism were separated by a 13 V-J model.

This clonotype was seen a handful of times. Its specificity is not known. Amplified regions were TCR beta CDR3 sequences from RNA transcripts. The HTBI set primed first-round TCR CDR3 RT-PCR. MiXCR, run by TCRdb on the multiplex PCR reads, gives a single entry per CDR3 protein. Of about 680,000 distinct CDR3 sequences in the sample, 30% to 40% were seen once. J lost 5 bases, V lost 4 bases, and 11 bases had no gene match. The CDR3 has 15 residues. CDR1 SGHRS and CDR2 YFSETQ come from the germline V gene. J is TRBJ1-1 and V is TRBV5-1, with TRBD1 matching 7 bases. The sequence derives from a woman in her 40s with Graves' hyperthyroidism. Sequencing was carried out using blood. The CDR3 spells CASSPETGIGTEAFF. Here the CDR3 DNA reads TGCGCCAGCAGCCCCGAGACAGGGATCGGGACTGAAGCTTTCTTT.